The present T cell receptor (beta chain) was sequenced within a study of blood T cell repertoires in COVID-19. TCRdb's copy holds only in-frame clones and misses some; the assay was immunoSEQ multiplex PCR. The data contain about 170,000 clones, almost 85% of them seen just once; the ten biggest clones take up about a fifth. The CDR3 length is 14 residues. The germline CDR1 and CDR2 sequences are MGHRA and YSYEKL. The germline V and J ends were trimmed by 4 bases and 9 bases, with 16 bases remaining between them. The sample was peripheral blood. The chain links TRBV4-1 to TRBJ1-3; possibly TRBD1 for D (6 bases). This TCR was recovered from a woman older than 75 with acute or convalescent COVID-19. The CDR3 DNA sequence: TGCGCCAGCAGCCCAGGGGCAGCGGTGCCCACCATATATTTT. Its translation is CASSPGAAVPTIYF.